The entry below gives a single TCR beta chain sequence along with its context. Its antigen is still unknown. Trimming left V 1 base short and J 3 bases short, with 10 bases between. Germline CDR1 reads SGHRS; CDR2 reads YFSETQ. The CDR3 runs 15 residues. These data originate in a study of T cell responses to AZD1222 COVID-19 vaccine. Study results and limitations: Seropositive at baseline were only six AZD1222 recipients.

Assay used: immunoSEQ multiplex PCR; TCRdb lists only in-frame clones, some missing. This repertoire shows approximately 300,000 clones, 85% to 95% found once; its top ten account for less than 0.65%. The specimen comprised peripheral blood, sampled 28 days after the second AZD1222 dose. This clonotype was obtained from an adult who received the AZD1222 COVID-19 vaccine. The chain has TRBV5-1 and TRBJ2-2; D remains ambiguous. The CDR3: CASSLRQLYTGELFF. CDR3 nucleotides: TGCGCCAGCAGCTTGCGGCAGCTTTACACCGGGGAGCTGTTTTTT. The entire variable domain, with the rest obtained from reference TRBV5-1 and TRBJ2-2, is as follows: KAGVTQTPRYLIKTRGQQVTLSCSPISGHRSVSWYQQTPGQGLQFLFEYFSETQRNKGNFPGRFSGRQFSNSRSEMNVSTLELGDSALYLCASSLRQLYTGELFFGEGSRLTVL.